This paragraph covers one T cell receptor beta chain sequence. Clones were read by immunoSEQ multiplex PCR, and TCRdb kept only the in-frame ones, dropping some. The sample includes about 54,000 clones, over 80% of them seen just once. This sample stems from a study of blood T cell repertoires in COVID-19. The germline gives CDR1 WSHSY, CDR2 SAAADI. V dropped 4 bases and J dropped 4 bases, with 8 bases sitting between them. This CDR3 has 14 amino acids. The clonotype comes from a human donor in a cohort sampled during active COVID-19. The chain joins TRBV10-2 to TRBJ1-6; D is ambiguous. The sample comprised peripheral blood. For the CDR3, the DNA is TGCGCCAGCAGTGGGGTGGAGTATAATTCACCCCTCCACTTT. It yields the protein CASSGVEYNSPLHF.